This entry features one T cell receptor beta chain sequence. Its antigen is as yet unknown. This record belongs to a study of T cell responses to AZD1222 COVID-19 vaccine. Assay used: immunoSEQ multiplex PCR; TCRdb lists only in-frame clones, some missing. The data contain around 170,000 clones, 90% of them singletons. The study's findings and limits: Dominant at 160-218 and 743-854, vaccine-associated CD4 TCRs also spanned spike.

Looked up from germline, CDR1 is DFQATT and CDR2 is SNEGSKA (reference sequence). Trimming took off 6 bases at V and 6 bases at J, with 9 bases between the two ends. The CDR3 consists of 11 residues. The chain links TRBV20-1 to TRBJ2-1; a possible D gene is TRBD1 (5 bases). The sample in question was peripheral blood, obtained on day 0 of AZD1222 vaccination. The sequence was obtained from an adult in good health. The CDR3, as DNA: TGCAGTGCCCATGGGGCCAATGAGCAGTTCTTC. Protein: CSAHGANEQFF.